This T cell receptor beta chain originates from a study of STAT5B mutations in CD4+ large granular lymphocyte leukemia. Study background: The CDR3 'QG' motif was associated with a particular HLA allele among healthy donors. Study-wide results and caveats: No patients shared main leukemic clonotypes, though 20% to 25% appeared at low frequency elsewhere. The CD4+ versus CD8+ T-LGLL clonality difference may reflect limited sample size. 8/27 top patient clones versus 2/35 control clones were TRBV06-family.

Germline assignment: CDR1 SGHNT and CDR2 YYREEE (reference sequence). V was pared by 0 bases and J by 3 bases, with 9 bases between. CDR3 length: 14 amino acids. This clone occurred once. Its matching antigen is unknown. Only in-frame clones appear in the TCRdb table, and some are missing; sequencing was by immunoSEQ multiplex PCR. The profile shows fewer than 35,000 clones, 72% of them singletons. The sample consisted of CD4+ T cells from blood buffy coats. The chain employs TRBV5-4 and TRBJ2-5; no definite D call. The receptor's source is a human donor in good health. The CDR3 DNA is TGTGCCAGCAGCTTGGCCTCGGGCGAAGAGACCCAGTACTTC. Translation gives CASSLASGEETQYF.